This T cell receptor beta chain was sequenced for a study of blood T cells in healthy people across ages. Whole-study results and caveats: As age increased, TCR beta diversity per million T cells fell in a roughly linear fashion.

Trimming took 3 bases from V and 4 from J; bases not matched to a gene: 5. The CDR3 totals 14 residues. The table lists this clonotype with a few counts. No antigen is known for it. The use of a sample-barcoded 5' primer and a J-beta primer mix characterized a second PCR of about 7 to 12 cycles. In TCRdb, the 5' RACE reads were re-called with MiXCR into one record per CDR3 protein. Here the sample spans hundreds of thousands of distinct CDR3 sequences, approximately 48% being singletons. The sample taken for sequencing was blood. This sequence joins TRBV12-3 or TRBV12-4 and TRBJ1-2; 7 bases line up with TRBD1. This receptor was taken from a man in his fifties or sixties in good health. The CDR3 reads CASSLPGQPYGYTF. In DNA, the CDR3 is TGTGCCAGCAGTTTGCCGGGACAGCCCTATGGCTACACCTTC.